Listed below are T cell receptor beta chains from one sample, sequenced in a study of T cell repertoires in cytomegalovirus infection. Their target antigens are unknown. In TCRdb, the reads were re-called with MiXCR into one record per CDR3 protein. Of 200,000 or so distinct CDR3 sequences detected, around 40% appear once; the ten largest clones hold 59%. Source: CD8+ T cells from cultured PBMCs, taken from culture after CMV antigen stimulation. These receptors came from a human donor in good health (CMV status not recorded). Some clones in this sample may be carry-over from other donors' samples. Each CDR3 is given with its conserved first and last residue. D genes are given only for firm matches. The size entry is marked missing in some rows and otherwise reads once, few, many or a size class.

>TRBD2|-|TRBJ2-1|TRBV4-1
TGCGCCAGCAGCCAATATGAACTAGCGGGAGCCAATGAGCAGTTCTTC
CASSQYELAGANEQFF
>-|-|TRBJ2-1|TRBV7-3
TGTGCCAGCCAGGCAGGGAGTGGCCATGAGCAGTTCTTC
CASQAGSGHEQFF
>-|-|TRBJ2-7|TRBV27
TGTGCCAGCAGCCCGGAGGCCAACTCCTACGAGCAGTACTTC
CASSPEANSYEQYF
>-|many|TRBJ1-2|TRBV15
TGTGCCACCAGCAGAGGGCAGGCCTGGGGCTACACCTTC
CATSRGQAWGYTF
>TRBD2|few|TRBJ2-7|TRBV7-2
TGTGCCAGCAGCTTAGATACAACGGGGACTAGCGGTACGGCCTACGAGCAGTACTTC
CASSLDTTGTSGTAYEQYF
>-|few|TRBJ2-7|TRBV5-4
TGTGCCAGCAGCTTGGGCCCCAGCGAGCAGTACTTC
CASSLGPSEQYF
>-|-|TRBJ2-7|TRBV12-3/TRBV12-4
TGTGCCAGCAGTTTGGTATTCAAGGGGGACGAGCAGTACTTC
CASSLVFKGDEQYF
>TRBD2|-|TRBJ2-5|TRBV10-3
TGTGCCATCAGTGAGTCGGAACTAGCGGGAGGGCCTGAGGAGACCCAGTACTTC
CAISESELAGGPEETQYF
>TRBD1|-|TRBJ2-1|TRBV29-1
TGCAGCGTTGAAGATGGGGACAGGCCCTACAATGAGCAGTTCTTC
CSVEDGDRPYNEQFF
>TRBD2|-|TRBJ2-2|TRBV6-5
TGTGCCAGCAGTCTCTGGACTAGCGGAGGGGGGACCGGGGAGCTGTTTTTT
CASSLWTSGGGTGELFF
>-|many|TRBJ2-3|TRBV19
TGTGCCAGTAGTATGGACCAACTAGGAGTAGATACGCAGTATTTT
CASSMDQLGVDTQYF
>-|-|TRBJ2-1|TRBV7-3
TGTGCCAGCTCAGCGGCCTACAATGAGCAGTTCTTC
CASSAAYNEQFF
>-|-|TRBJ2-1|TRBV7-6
TGTGCCAGCAGCTTAGAGGACGGGCATGAGCAGTTCTTC
CASSLEDGHEQFF
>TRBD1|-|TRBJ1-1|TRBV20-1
TGCAGTGCTAGAGAGACAGGGGGCCTTAACACTGAAGCTTTCTTT
CSARETGGLNTEAFF
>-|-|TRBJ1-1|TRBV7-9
TGTGCCAGCAGCCCGCGTAGAATAGGGCAGGGCGGAACTGAAGCTTTCTTT
CASSPRRIGQGGTEAFF
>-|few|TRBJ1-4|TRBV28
TGTGCCAGCAGAACGGGGCCAGGCGCGGAAAAACTGTTTTTT
CASRTGPGAEKLFF
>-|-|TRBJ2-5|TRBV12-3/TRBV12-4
TGTGCCAGCAGTTTACCGGACCGAGGGGAGGAGACCCAGTACTTC
CASSLPDRGEETQYF
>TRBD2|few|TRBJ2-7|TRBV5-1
TGCGCCAGCAGCCCGTTGGGGGGGGAGCAGTACTTC
CASSPLGGEQYF
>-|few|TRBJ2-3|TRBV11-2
TGTGCCAGCGATCTCAGTGGTACAGATACGCAGTATTTT
CASDLSGTDTQYF
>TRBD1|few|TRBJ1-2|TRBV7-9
TGTGCCAGCAGCTTAACATACCAGGGGGATGGCTACACCTTC
CASSLTYQGDGYTF
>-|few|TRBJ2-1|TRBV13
TGTGCCAGCAGCTTAGAGGGCGGGGGCCGTAATGAGCAGTTCTTC
CASSLEGGGRNEQFF
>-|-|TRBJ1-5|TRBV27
TGTGCCAGCAGTGAGGGGTGGGACAATCAGCCCCAGCATTTT
CASSEGWDNQPQHF
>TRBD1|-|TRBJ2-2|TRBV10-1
TGCGCCAGCAGTGTTACCGGGACAGGGAACACCGGGGAGCTGTTTTTT
CASSVTGTGNTGELFF
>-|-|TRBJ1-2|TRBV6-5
TGTGCCAGCAGTTACCCCGGCGGAAGGGATGGCTACACCTTC
CASSYPGGRDGYTF
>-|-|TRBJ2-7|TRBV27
TGTGCCAGCAGTTTCCGGACTCATCCCTACGAGCAGTACTTC
CASSFRTHPYEQYF
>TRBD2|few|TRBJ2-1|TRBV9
TGTGCCAGCAGCGTAGGTGGTAGCGGGACCAATGAGCAGTTCTTC
CASSVGGSGTNEQFF
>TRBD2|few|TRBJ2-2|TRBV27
TGTGCCAGCAGTCTGGGACTAGCCGCCGGGGAGCTGTTTTTT
CASSLGLAAGELFF
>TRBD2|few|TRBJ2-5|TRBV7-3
TGTGCCAGCAGCTTAACGGGGGGGGGGAACCAAGAGACCCAGTACTTC
CASSLTGGGNQETQYF
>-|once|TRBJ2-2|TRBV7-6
TGTGCCAGCAGCTTGGGTGACAATTCCCTGGCGAACACCGGGGAGCTGTTTTTT
CASSLGDNSLANTGELFF
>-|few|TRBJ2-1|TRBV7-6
TGTGCCAGCAGCTCCCCCCGGGAGCAGTTCTTC
CASSSPREQFF
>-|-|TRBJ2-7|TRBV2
TGTGCCAGCAGTTCTGTATACGAGCAGTACTTC
CASSSVYEQYF
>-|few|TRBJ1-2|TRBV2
TGTGCCGGCGGCGGTGATGGCTACACCTTC
CAGGGDGYTF
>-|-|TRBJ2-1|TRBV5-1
TGCGCCAGCCGTCCGTCGGGGTTCGGGGATGAGCAGTTCTTC
CASRPSGFGDEQFF
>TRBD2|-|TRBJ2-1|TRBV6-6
TGTGCCATCGGAGGGACTAGCGGGAGGGAAGAGCAGTTCTTC
CAIGGTSGREEQFF
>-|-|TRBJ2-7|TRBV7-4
TGTGCCAGCAGCTCCCGGGACAACTCCTACGAGCAGTACTTC
CASSSRDNSYEQYF
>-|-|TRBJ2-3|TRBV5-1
TGCGCCAGCAGCTTGGGTCACACAGATACGCAGTATTTT
CASSLGHTDTQYF
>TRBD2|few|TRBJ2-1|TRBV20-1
TGCAGTGCTAGAGACCTAGCGGGACCTTCCGATGAGCAGTTCTTC
CSARDLAGPSDEQFF
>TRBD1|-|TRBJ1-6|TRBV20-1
TGCAGTGCTAGGGTTACAGGGGAGGGGACCCTCCACTTT
CSARVTGEGTLHF
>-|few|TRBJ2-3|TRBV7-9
TGTGCCAGCAGTTTTGGACTTTTCGGCACAGATACGCAGTATTTT
CASSFGLFGTDTQYF
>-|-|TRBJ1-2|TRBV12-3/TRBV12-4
TGTGCCAGCAGCTCCTCAGGGGTCCCTAACTATGGCTACACCTTC
CASSSSGVPNYGYTF
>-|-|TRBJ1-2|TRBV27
TGTGCCAGCAGTCCTTCCGGGACGGTCTATGGCTACACCTTC
CASSPSGTVYGYTF
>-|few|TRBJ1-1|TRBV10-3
TGTGCCATCAGTGAGTCGGAGGGACCTAACACTGAAGCTTTCTTT
CAISESEGPNTEAFF
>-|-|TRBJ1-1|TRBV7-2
TGTGCCAGCAGCTTTGAGGGCACTGAAGCTTTCTTT
CASSFEGTEAFF
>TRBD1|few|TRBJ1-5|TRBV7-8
TGTGCCAGCAGCAAGGAGCAGGGGGCAGGTCAGCCCCAGCATTTT
CASSKEQGAGQPQHF
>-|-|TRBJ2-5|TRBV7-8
TGTGCCAGCACCCCCGGGGGACAAAAAGAGACCCAGTACTTC
CASTPGGQKETQYF
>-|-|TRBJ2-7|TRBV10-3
TGTGCCATCAGTGGCCCGACAGGCGGTGGGGGCTACGAGCAGTACTTC
CAISGPTGGGGYEQYF
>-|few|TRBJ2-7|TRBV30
TGTGCCTGGAGTGTAAGGGGGATCGCCTACGAGCAGTACTTC
CAWSVRGIAYEQYF
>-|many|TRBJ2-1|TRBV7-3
TGTGCCAGCAGCCCCTTGGGGGCCGGGAATGAGCAGTTCTTC
CASSPLGAGNEQFF
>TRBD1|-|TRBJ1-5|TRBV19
TGTGCCAGTAGTATTTGGGACAGTAGCAATCAGCCCCAGCATTTT
CASSIWDSSNQPQHF
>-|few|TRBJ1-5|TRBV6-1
TGTGCCAGCAGTGACTGGCAGGCAGCCAATCAGCCCCAGCATTTT
CASSDWQAANQPQHF
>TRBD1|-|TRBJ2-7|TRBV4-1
TGCGCCAGCAGCCAACCCGGGACAGAGTCCTACGAGCAGTACTTC
CASSQPGTESYEQYF
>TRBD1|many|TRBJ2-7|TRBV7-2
TGTGCCAGCAGCTTAGATGCCCCGGGGGACAGGGGTTTTTCCTACGAGCAGTACTTC
CASSLDAPGDRGFSYEQYF
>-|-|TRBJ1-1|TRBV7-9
TGTGCCAGCAGCCTACAGGGACGGCACACTGAAGCTTTCTTT
CASSLQGRHTEAFF
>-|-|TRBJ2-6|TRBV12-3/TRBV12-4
TGTGCCAGCTATCAGAGCTCTGGGGCCAACGTCCTGACTTTC
CASYQSSGANVLTF